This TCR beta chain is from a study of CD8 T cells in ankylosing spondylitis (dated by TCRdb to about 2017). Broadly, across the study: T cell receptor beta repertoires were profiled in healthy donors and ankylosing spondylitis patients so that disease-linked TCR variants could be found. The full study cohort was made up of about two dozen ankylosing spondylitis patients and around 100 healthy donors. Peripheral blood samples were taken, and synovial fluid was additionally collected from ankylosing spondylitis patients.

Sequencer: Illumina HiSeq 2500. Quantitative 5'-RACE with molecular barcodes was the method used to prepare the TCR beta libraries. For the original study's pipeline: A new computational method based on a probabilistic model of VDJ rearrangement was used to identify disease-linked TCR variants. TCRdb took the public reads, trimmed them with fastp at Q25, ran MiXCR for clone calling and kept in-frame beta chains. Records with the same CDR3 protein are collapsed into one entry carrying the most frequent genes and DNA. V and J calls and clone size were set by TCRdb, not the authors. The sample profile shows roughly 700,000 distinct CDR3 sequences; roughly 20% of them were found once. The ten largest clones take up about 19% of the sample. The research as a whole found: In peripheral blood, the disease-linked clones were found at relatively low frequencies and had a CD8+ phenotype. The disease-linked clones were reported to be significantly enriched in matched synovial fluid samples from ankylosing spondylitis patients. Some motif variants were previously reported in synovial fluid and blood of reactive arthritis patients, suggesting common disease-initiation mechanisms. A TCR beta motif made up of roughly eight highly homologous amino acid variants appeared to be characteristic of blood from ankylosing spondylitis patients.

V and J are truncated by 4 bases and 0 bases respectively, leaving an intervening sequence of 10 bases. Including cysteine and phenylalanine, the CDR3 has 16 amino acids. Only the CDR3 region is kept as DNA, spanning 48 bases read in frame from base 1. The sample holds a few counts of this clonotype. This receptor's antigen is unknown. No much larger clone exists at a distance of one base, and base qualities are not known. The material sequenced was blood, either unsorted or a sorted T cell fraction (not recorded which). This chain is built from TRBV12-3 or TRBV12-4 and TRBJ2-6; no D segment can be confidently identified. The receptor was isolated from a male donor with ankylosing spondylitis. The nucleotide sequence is TGTGCCAGCAGTTCAGGCGTTACCTCTGGGGCCAACGTCCTGACTTTC. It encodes CASSSGVTSGANVLTF.